This T cell receptor beta chain emerged from a study of vaccination effects on CD4 cells after COVID-19. Germline CDR1 is MGHRA and CDR2 is YSYEKL. This CDR3 is 15 amino acids long. With 5 bases clipped from V and 3 bases from J, the junction kept 2 bases outside the gene matches. Sequencing was performed with immunoSEQ multiplex PCR; in TCRdb, only in-frame clones are kept and a portion is missing. Counted here are tens of thousands of clones, approximately 70% occurring once; the ten biggest clones make up under 15%. This clone was detected a few times. The antigen is not known. ViraFEST used viral peptide pools to expand antigen-specific CD4+ T cells before sequencing. Isolating CD4+ T cells followed approximately 10 days of culture. All vaccine recipients tested negative for nucleocapsid antibodies and had never contracted SARS-CoV-2 infection. Cultures of fewer than 2.5 million PBMC per well contained around 11 IU/ml IL-2 plus 10 ug/ml peptides. The authors replaced half the medium with IL-2 medium on days 3 and 7.

V is TRBV4-1 and J is TRBJ1-6; 9 bases match TRBD1. Specimen: CD4+ T cells from PBMCs cultured with HCoV-OC43 spike peptides, collected before COVID-19 vaccination. Subset given: HCoV-OC43 spike overlapping peptide pool stimulation. This clonotype was sampled from a human donor who received a COVID-19 vaccine. The CDR3 here is CASSTGQGYNSPLHF. CDR3 DNA sequence: TGCGCCAGCAGCACGGGACAGGGCTATAATTCACCCCTCCACTTT.